The present entry profiles one T cell receptor (beta chain) with its context. V dropped 5 bases and J dropped 4; count of bases not matched to a gene: 5. CDR1 is LNHDA and CDR2 is SQIVND in the germline V gene (reference sequence). This CDR3 contains 14 residues. The data are from a study of blood T cells in healthy people across ages. The authors ran a second PCR of roughly 6 to 12 cycles using a sample-barcoded 5' primer and a J-beta primer mix. TCRdb passed the 5' RACE reads through MiXCR, listing each CDR3 protein once. The repertoire holds about 780,000 distinct CDR3 sequences, with 35% to 60% as singletons.

This sequence was found in an elderly man in good health. V is TRBV19 and J is TRBJ2-1, with 7 bases that match TRBD2. Specimen: blood. The CDR3: CASSVREKYNEQFF. The DNA for the CDR3 is TGTGCCAGTAGTGTGCGGGAGAAATACAATGAGCAGTTCTTC.